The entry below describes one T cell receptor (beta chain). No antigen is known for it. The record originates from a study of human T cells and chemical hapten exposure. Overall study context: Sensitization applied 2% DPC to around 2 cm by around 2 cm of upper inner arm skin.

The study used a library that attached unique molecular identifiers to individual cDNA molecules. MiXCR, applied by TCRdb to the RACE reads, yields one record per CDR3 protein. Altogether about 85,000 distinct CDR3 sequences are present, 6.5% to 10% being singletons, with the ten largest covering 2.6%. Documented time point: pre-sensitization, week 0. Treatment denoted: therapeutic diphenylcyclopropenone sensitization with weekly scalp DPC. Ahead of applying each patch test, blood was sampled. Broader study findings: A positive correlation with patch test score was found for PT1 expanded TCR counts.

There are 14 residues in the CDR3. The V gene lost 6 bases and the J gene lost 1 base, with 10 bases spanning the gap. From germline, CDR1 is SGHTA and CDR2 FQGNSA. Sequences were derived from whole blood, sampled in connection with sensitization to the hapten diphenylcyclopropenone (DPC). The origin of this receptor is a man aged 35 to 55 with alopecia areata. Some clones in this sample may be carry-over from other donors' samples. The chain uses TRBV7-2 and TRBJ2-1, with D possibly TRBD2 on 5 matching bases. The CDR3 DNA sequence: TGTGCCAGCAGTAGTCGCGGGTCCTACAATGAGCAGTTCTTC. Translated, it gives CASSSRGSYNEQFF.